Shown below are 8 T cell receptor beta chains from a single sample sequenced in a study of monozygotic twins with cystic fibrosis. The assay was immunoSEQ multiplex PCR, and TCRdb's table has in-frame clones only and misses some. The profile shows 4,000 to 5,000 clones, about 96% of them singletons. Input material: blood. These receptors were collected from a boy aged 2 to 10 with cystic fibrosis.

V and J are TRBV30 and TRBJ1-1, with 8 nucleotides matching TRBD1. The J segment lost 7 bases and the V segment lost 4 bases, leaving 5 bases of the junction unmatched. Germline V gene sequence: CDR1 GTSNPN, CDR2 SVGIG (reference sequence). The CDR3 totals 12 residues. In nucleotides, the CDR3 is TGTGCCTGGACAGGGGGCAGGGGTGAAGCTTTCTTT. Amino acids: CAWTGGRGEAFF.

V usage is TRBV27 and J usage is TRBJ2-3; no definite D call. Germline assignment: CDR1 MNHEY and CDR2 SMNVEV (reference sequence). Between the trimmed V and J ends, which lost 4 bases and 3 bases, there was a span of 11 bases. The CDR3 runs to 14 residues. CDR3 nucleotide sequence: TGTGCCAGCAGTTGGTCCGGGTCAACAGATACGCAGTATTTT. Its translation is CASSWSGSTDTQYF.

This clone was observed a single time. The genes are TRBV7-6 and TRBJ2-1, with 9 nucleotides matching TRBD2. The V gene's germline CDR1 is SGHVS and CDR2 FNYEAQ. J was trimmed by 7 bases and V by 5 bases; bases with no gene match: 3. The CDR3 runs to 13 residues. The CDR3 here is CASSEGLANEQFF. The CDR3 DNA follows: TGTGCCAGCAGCGAGGGACTAGCAAATGAGCAGTTCTTC.

The J gene is TRBJ2-1, the V gene TRBV9; weak D call: TRBD1 (6 bases). CDR1 and CDR2 from the germline V gene are SGDLS and YYNGEE. The CDR3 spans 17 residues. Trimming took 0 bases from V and 3 from J, leaving 16 bases between them. CDR3 loop: CASSVAPGTRSYNEQFF. The CDR3 DNA reads TGTGCCAGCAGCGTAGCCCCAGGGACACGAAGCTACAATGAGCAGTTCTTC.

The chain has TRBV11-3 and TRBJ2-3; D remains unclear. CDR1 is SGHNT and CDR2 is YENEEA in the germline V gene. Trimming pared 5 bases from V and 0 bases from J, leaving 18 bases between. The CDR3 spans 17 residues. CDR3 sequence: CASSPPDPTFSTDTQYF. Written as DNA, the CDR3 is TGTGCCAGCAGCCCTCCGGACCCGACGTTTAGCACAGATACGCAGTATTTT.

The chain combines TRBV10-3 with TRBJ2-7; 10 bases align to TRBD2. This CDR3 comprises 17 residues. Per the germline V gene, CDR1 is ENHRY and CDR2 is SYGVKD. Trimming removed 2 bases from V and 3 bases from J; junction bases left unmatched: 10. This CDR3 reads CAISERLGASGGYEQYF. The CDR3 DNA reads TGTGCCATCAGTGAGAGGTTAGGGGCTAGCGGGGGCTACGAGCAGTACTTC.

This chain links TRBV7-9 with TRBJ1-1, with TRBD1 as a possible D gene (6 bases). From germline, CDR1 is SEHNR and CDR2 FQNEAQ (reference sequence). Trimming removed 4 bases from V and 1 base from J, with 13 bases in between. The CDR3 runs 15 residues. In DNA, the CDR3 is TGTGCCAGCAGCTCTCTGGGACACCCGAACACTGAAGCTTTCTTT. This sequence encodes CASSSLGHPNTEAFF.

J is TRBJ2-7 and V is TRBV2; D not certain. Trimming took 6 bases from V and 2 from J, leaving 5 bases between them. This CDR3 has 11 amino acids. Germline V gene lookup returns CDR1 SNHLY and CDR2 FYNNEI. CDR3: CASRLAYEQYF. As DNA, the CDR3 is TGTGCCAGCAGGCTCGCCTACGAGCAGTACTTC.